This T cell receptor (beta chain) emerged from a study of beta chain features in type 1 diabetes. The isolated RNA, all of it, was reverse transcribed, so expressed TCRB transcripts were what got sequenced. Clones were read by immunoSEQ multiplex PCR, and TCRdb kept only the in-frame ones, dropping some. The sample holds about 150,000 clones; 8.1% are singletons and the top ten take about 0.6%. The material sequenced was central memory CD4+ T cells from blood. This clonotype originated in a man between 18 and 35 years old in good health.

The CDR3 DNA reads as TGTGCCAGTACTGCAGAAATCTTCACCGGGGAGCTGTTTTTT. Protein product: CASTAEIFTGELFF. V and J are TRBV19 and TRBJ2-2; no firm D call. The CDR3 loop spans 14 amino acids. The V end lost 7 bases, the J end lost 4 bases, and 13 bases lay between the germline ends. Looked up from germline, CDR1 is LNHDA and CDR2 is SQIVND (reference sequence).